This TCR beta chain was sequenced for a study of T cell changes during pregnancy in multiple sclerosis. TCRdb keeps only in-frame clones here, not all; method: immunoSEQ multiplex PCR. The sample contains around 36,000 clones, over 75% of which appear only once. Germline CDR1 and CDR2: MNHEY and SVGAGI. This CDR3 spans 14 amino acids. Trimming took off 4 bases at V and 3 bases at J, with 9 bases between the two ends. The sample in question was CD8+ T cells from peripheral blood mononuclear cells, obtained before pregnancy. V and J are TRBV6-5 and TRBJ1-4; D remains ambiguous. This clonotype was obtained from a female donor with multiple sclerosis, enrolled in a pregnancy study. CDR3 region: CASSFSGSNEKLFF. The CDR3 DNA sequence: TGTGCCAGCAGTTTCTCCGGGTCTAATGAAAAACTGTTTTTT.